What follows is one T cell receptor beta chain and its context. This sample was included in a study of beta chain features in type 1 diabetes. In the study overall: The examined sorted cells totaled some 99 million across samples.

Isolated RNA was reverse transcribed in full, so expressed TCRB transcripts were sequenced. Assay used: immunoSEQ multiplex PCR; TCRdb lists only in-frame clones, some missing. This table has a few hundred thousand clones, roughly 16% appearing once. This CDR3 spans 14 amino acids. Deletions cut 0 bases from V and 2 bases from J, with 8 bases between. Germline CDR1 reads SEHNR; CDR2 reads FQNEAQ (reference sequence). The receptor comes from a young woman in good health. The specimen sequenced was naive CD4+ T cells from blood. The chain carries TRBV7-9 and TRBJ2-7; TRBD1 might be the D (5 bases). DNA of the CDR3: TGTGCCAGCAGCTTAGCGGCAGGGCCCTACGAGCAGTACTTC. It translates to CASSLAAGPYEQYF.